This T cell receptor beta chain was recorded in a study of T cells in Graves' hyperthyroidism and ophthalmopathy. Ophthalmopathy patients all had a Clinical Activity Score of at least 3, a NOSPECS grade of at least 4 and disease under 3 months old. Uncontrolled infection, other autoimmune disease, pregnancy or lactation disqualified patients from enrolment. The investigators amplified TCR beta CDR3 regions from RNA transcripts. When the TCR CDR3 underwent first-round RT-PCR, the HTBI primer set was used. Each CDR3 protein gets one entry after TCRdb re-called the multiplex PCR reads with MiXCR. The sample lists about 500,000 distinct CDR3 sequences; 16% were seen once. The germline CDR1 and CDR2 sequences are SGHAT and FQNNGV. This CDR3 has 13 residues. The V gene end was trimmed by 6 bases and the J gene end by 2 bases; junction bases not matched to a gene: 3.

The chain couples TRBV11-2 to TRBJ1-2; 7 nucleotides align to TRBD1. Input material: blood. The receptor was derived from a woman under 40 with Graves' ophthalmopathy. In nucleotides, the CDR3 is TGTGCCAGCAGAGGGACAGCCAACTATGGCTACACCTTC. As protein: CASRGTANYGYTF.